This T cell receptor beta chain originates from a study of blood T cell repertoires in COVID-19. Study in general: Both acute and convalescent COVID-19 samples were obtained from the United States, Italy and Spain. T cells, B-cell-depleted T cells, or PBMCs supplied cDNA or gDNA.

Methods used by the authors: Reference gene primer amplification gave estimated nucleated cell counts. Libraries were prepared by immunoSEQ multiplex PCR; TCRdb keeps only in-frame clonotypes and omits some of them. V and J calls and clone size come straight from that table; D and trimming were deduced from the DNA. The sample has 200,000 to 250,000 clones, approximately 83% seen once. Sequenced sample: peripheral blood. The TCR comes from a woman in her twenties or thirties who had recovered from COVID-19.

CDR3 nucleotide sequence: TGTGCCAGCAGTTATCTGGAGGAAGCTTTCTTT. It is translated as CASSYLEEAFF. This rearrangement joins TRBV6-5 to TRBJ1-1; D ambiguous. Germline CDR1 and CDR2: MNHEY and SVGAGI. V was shortened by 3 bases and J by 8 bases, with 7 bases between the two germline ends. The CDR3 has 11 amino acids.